This T cell receptor beta chain was observed in a study of T cells expressing NK-cell markers. Regarding the study as a whole: The same clonotypes also predominated in the CD3+CD56-NKG2C+ fraction of four donors.

The CDR3 is 18 amino acids. Germline-derived CDR1 and CDR2 are SGHAT and FQDESV (reference sequence). TCRdb reprocessed the 5' RACE reads and reports one entry per CDR3 protein, with no DNA. The table lists some 600,000 distinct CDR3 sequences. Remarks on this clonotype: As yet, its antigen is unknown.

J is TRBJ2-7 and V is TRBV11-1; TCRdb picks TRBD2, but there is no DNA to check that call. Sample: blood T cells: a sorted CD56 or NKG2C T cell subset, CD4+ or CD8+ T cells, or bulk PBMC T cells (not recorded which). The sequence derives from a man aged 18 to 29 in good health. CDR3 sequence: CASSGRTSGVSSSYEQYF.